The clone carrying this T cell receptor beta chain was detected only a few times. Its antigen is not known. The data were obtained in a study of T-cell memory formation after mild COVID-19. Looking at the study overall: Largely, TCR clusters stayed within a single donor.

Barcoded TCR alpha and TCR beta cDNA libraries with UMIs came from 5'RACE using constant-segment primers. TCRdb re-derived calls from the 5' RACE reads in MiXCR, one entry per CDR3 protein. The data contain roughly 400,000 distinct CDR3 sequences, more than 20% of them singletons. General observations from the study: A subset of responding clones appeared in pre-infection memory, suggesting cross-reactive memory joined.

The sequenced sample consisted of PBMCs or a T cell subset sorted from them (not recorded which). The receptor was isolated from an adult woman who had mild COVID-19 (a few samples of this study predate the infection). Cell type and time point are not known.

CDR3 bases: TGTGCCAGCAGCTTAGGGCACGACTATGGCTACACCTTC. Translated, it gives CASSLGHDYGYTF. V is TRBV7-9 and J is TRBJ1-2; D gene ambiguous. Trimming took off 1 base at V and 3 bases at J, with 6 bases between the two ends. CDR3 length: 13 amino acids. Germline V lookup: CDR1 SEHNR, CDR2 FQNEAQ (reference sequence).